What follows are 10 T cell receptor beta chains derived from one specimen sequenced in a study of T cells in Graves' hyperthyroidism and ophthalmopathy. The TCR beta CDR3 regions underwent amplification using RNA transcripts as the source. An initial round of RT-PCR targeting the TCR CDR3 relied on the HTBI primer set. TCRdb called the multiplex PCR reads again in MiXCR, with one record for every CDR3 protein. The sample comprises roughly 600,000 distinct CDR3 sequences, 13% to 15% of which are singletons, and approximately 12% rests with the top ten. Source material: blood. The receptor set was obtained from a woman aged 45 to 65 with Graves' ophthalmopathy.

This clonotype appeared many times. V is TRBV7-8 and J is TRBJ2-1, with D hard to call. Germline values: CDR1 SGHVS, CDR2 FQNEAQ. The CDR3 runs 16 residues. Trimming left V 1 base short and J 0 bases short, with 10 bases between. CDR3 amino acids: CASSLVSAYSYNEQFF. The CDR3 DNA reads TGTGCCAGCAGCTTAGTGTCAGCTTACTCCTACAATGAGCAGTTCTTC.

This clonotype was detected only a few times. The chain has TRBV11-2 and TRBJ1-4; 8 bases align to TRBD1. The CDR3 length is 17 residues. Germline values: CDR1 SGHAT, CDR2 FQNNGV. The V gene end was trimmed by 0 bases and the J gene end by 4 bases; junction bases not matched to a gene: 7. The CDR3 spells CASSLDTRTGSNEKLFF. The CDR3 coding sequence is TGTGCCAGCAGCTTAGACACCCGGACAGGGAGTAATGAAAAACTGTTTTTT.

J is TRBJ2-7 and V is TRBV20-1; 13 bases agree with TRBD2. Germline trimming cut 3 bases from V and 6 bases from J; bases unmatched to any gene: 8. In germline, CDR1 is DFQATT, CDR2 SNEGSKA (reference sequence). CDR3 length: 15 amino acids. This chain's CDR3 is CSASERTSGSPEQYF. Here the CDR3 DNA reads TGCAGTGCTAGTGAGAGGACTAGCGGGAGCCCCGAGCAGTACTTC.

The chain uses TRBV20-1 and TRBJ2-7; D is unclear. This CDR3 has 15 amino acids. The ends were cut back, 0 bases at V and 4 bases at J, with 16 bases in the middle. Germline V CDR1 and CDR2: DFQATT, SNEGSKA (reference sequence). CDR3 residues: CSARDISRSSYEQYF. The CDR3 nucleotides are TGCAGTGCTAGAGATATTAGCAGGAGCTCATACGAGCAGTACTTC.

This clonotype was counted ten times or more. The V call is TRBV28, the J call TRBJ2-7; D gene unclear. The CDR3 has 15 residues. Per the germline V gene, CDR1 is MDHEN and CDR2 is SYDVKM. V lost 7 bases to trimming and J lost 4 bases, with 20 bases between them. Written as DNA, the CDR3 is TGTGCCAGCACAAATACGCGTGTGGGATCATACGAGCAGTACTTC. Protein sequence: CASTNTRVGSYEQYF.

The chain recombines TRBV28 with TRBJ2-4; TRBD2 might be the D (6 bases). Germline V gives CDR1 MDHEN, CDR2 SYDVKM. The CDR3 runs 12 residues. Trimming took 5 bases from V and 8 from J, leaving 10 bases between them. For the CDR3, the DNA is TGTGCCAGCAGTGGCGGGGTGGACATTCAGTACTTC. It encodes CASSGGVDIQYF. Full variable domain (rest looked up from reference TRBV28 and TRBJ2-4): DVKVTQSSRYLVKRTGEKVFLECVQDMDHENMFWYRQDPGLGLRLIYFSYDVKMKEKGDIPEGYSVSREKKERFSLILESASTNQTSMYLCASSGGVDIQYFGAGTRLSVL.

In this sample, this clonotype turned up many times. J is TRBJ2-7 and V is TRBV28, with 10 bases that match TRBD2. CDR1 MDHEN and CDR2 SYDVKM come from the germline V gene. V gave up 6 bases and J gave up 7 bases; unmatched junction bases: 12. CDR3 size: 15 residues. CDR3 sequence reads: CASRASGSSFYEQYF. The CDR3 nucleotides are TGTGCCAGCAGGGCTAGCGGGAGTTCTTTTTATGAGCAGTACTTC.

In this sample, this clonotype turned up a few times. V usage is TRBV4-3 and J usage is TRBJ1-2; D is uncertain. CDR3 length: 12 amino acids. Per germline, CDR1 LGHNA and CDR2 YSLEER. The V end lost 1 base, the J end lost 4 bases, and 4 bases lay between the germline ends. CDR3 DNA: TGCGCCAGCAGCCAAGCGGGCTATGGCTACACCTTC. This codes for CASSQAGYGYTF.

This clonotype was observed a few times. This rearrangement joins TRBV19 to TRBJ2-6; a possible D gene is TRBD1 (6 bases). Between the trimmed V and J ends, which lost 5 bases and 3 bases, there was a span of 17 bases. Germline assignment: CDR1 LNHDA and CDR2 SQIVND (reference sequence). This CDR3 comprises 17 residues. The CDR3 loop is CASSVGAPHFGANVLTF. DNA of the CDR3: TGTGCCAGTAGTGTGGGGGCTCCCCACTTTGGGGCCAACGTCCTGACTTTC.

The chain uses TRBV13 and TRBJ2-5; D perhaps matches TRBD2 (5 bases). CDR3 size: 12 residues. V lost 6 bases, J lost 14 bases, and 19 bases lay in between. Germline CDR1 PRHDT, CDR2 FYEKMQ (reference sequence). CDR3: CASSGRAALKYF. The CDR3 DNA sequence: TGTGCCAGCAGTGGGCGGGCCGCGTTAAAATACTTC.